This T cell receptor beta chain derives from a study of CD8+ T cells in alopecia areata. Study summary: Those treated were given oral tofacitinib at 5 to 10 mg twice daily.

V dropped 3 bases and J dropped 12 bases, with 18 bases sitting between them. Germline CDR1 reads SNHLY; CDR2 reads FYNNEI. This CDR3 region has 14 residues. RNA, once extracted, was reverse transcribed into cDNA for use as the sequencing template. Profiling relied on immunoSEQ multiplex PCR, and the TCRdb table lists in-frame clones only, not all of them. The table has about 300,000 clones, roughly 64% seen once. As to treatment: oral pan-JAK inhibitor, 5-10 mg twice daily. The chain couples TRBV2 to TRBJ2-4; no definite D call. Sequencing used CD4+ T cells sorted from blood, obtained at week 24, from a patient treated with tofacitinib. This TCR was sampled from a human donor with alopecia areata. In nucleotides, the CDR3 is TGTGCCAGCAGTGACTGGGGTAGCCCCCGATCTCAGTACTTC. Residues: CASSDWGSPRSQYF.